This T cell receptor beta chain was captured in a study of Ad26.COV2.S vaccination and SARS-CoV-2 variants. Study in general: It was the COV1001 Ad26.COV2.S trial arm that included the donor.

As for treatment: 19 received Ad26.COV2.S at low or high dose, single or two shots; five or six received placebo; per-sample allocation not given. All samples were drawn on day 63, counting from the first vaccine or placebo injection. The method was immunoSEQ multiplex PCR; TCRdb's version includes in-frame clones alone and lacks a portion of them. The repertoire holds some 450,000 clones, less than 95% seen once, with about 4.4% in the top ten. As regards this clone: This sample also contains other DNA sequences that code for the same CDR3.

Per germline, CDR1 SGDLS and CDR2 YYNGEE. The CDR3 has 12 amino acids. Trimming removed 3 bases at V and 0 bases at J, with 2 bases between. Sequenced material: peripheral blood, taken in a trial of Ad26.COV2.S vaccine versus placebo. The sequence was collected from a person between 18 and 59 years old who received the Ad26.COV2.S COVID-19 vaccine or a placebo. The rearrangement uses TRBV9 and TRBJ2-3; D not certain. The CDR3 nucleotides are TGTGCCAGCAGCGCTAGCACAGATACGCAGTATTTT. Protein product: CASSASTDTQYF.